The clone carrying this T cell receptor beta chain was seen a few times. This CDR3 contains 14 residues. Germline CDR1 reads SGHTA; CDR2 reads FQGTGA. V shed 3 bases and J 4 bases; nucleotides not matched to a gene: 4. The data stem from a study of patients and donors after allogeneic stem cell transplantation. TCRdb re-called the RT-PCR reads with MiXCR, one entry per CDR3 protein. The repertoire holds more than 850,000 distinct CDR3 sequences, with under 20% as singletons. Sequenced sample: blood, either unsorted or a sorted T cell fraction (not recorded which). The chain joins TRBV7-3 to TRBJ1-1; 8 bases are a match to TRBD1. The TCR originated in a human donor who was either an allogeneic HSCT recipient or a stem cell or donor lymphocyte infusion donor (not recorded which). It is not recorded whose cells these are; they may come from a transplant donor. The CDR3 here is CASSFRGPSTEAFF. The DNA of the CDR3 is TGTGCCAGCAGCTTCAGGGGGCCGAGCACTGAAGCTTTCTTT.